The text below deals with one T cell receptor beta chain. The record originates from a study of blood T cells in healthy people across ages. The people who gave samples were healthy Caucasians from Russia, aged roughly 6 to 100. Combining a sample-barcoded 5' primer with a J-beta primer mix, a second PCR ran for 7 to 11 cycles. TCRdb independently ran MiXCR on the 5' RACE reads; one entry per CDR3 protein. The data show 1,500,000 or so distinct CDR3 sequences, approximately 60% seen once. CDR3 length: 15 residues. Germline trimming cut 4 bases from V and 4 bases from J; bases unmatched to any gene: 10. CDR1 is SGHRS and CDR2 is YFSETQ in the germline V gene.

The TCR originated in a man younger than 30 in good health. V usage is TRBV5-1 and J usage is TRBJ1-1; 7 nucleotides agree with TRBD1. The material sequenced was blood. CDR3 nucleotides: TGCGCCAGCAGCCTTAGCAAGACAGGGTTCACTGAAGCTTTCTTT. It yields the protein CASSLSKTGFTEAFF.